One and the same sample provided the 9 T cell receptor beta chains below, sequenced in a study. TCRdb re-derived calls from the 5' RACE reads in MiXCR, one entry per CDR3 protein. The table lists about 9,800 distinct CDR3 sequences, about a quarter of them singletons, with roughly 3.2% in the top ten. Tregs were sorted as CD4+CD25+CD127-/low cells. The specimen was Tregs sorted from blood. The receptors originated from a female donor with breast cancer.

This clonotype is medium-sized within its sample. The chain's CDR3 is CASSPSAGYYGYTF. CDR3 sequence (DNA): TGTGCCAGCTCACCATCGGCAGGTTATTATGGCTACACCTTC. The chain is built from TRBV18 and TRBJ1-2; D remains unclear. Trimming shortened V by 2 bases and J by 5 bases, and 12 bases separated the two germline ends. CDR1 is KGHSH and CDR2 is LQKENI in the germline V gene. The CDR3 is 14 amino acids.

This clonotype is classed as medium-sized. This chain uses TRBV20-1 with TRBJ2-2; D perhaps matches TRBD1 (6 bases). The CDR3 length is 15 residues. V lost 1 base and J 0 bases, leaving 9 bases between the germline ends. Germline V gives CDR1 DFQATT, CDR2 SNEGSKA (reference sequence). CDR3 in DNA: TGCAGTGCTAGAGCCGGGACAACGAACACCGGGGAGCTGTTTTTT. This sequence encodes CSARAGTTNTGELFF.

This clonotype showed up many times. V usage is TRBV24-1 and J usage is TRBJ2-1; 11 positions match TRBD2. After removal of 4 bases from V and 0 bases from J, the junction contained 16 bases not matched to a gene. The CDR3 loop spans 21 amino acids. The germline V gene has CDR1 KGHDR and CDR2 SFDVKD. The CDR3 region is CATSDPSRSGRAPSSYNEQFF. The CDR3 region has the DNA TGTGCCACCAGTGACCCATCCCGTAGCGGGAGGGCACCGAGCTCCTACAATGAGCAGTTCTTC.

As concerns this clonotype: The germline gene is not matched at one end of the junction; a read error may be the cause. The chain's CDR3 is CASRSRGRQEAQYF. The CDR3, as DNA: TGTGCCAGCCGGTCAAGGGGACGGCAAGAGGCCCAGTACTTC. V is TRBV6-6 and J is TRBJ2-5; D may match TRBD1 or TRBD2 (5 bases each). The CDR3 runs 14 residues. CDR1 is MNHNY, CDR2 SVGAGI, per germline (reference sequence).

In its sample, this clonotype ranks as medium-sized. The rearrangement links TRBV5-1 to TRBJ1-1, with TRBD1 as a possible D gene (5 bases). Per the germline V gene, CDR1 is SGHRS and CDR2 is YFSETQ. The V end lost 0 bases, the J end lost 4 bases, and 10 bases lay between the germline ends. This CDR3 is built from 14 residues. This CDR3 is CASSLGGYGTEAFF. CDR3 bases: TGCGCCAGCAGCTTGGGGGGGTACGGCACTGAAGCTTTCTTT.

This clonotype was found a few times. J is TRBJ2-1 and V is TRBV19; the D is unclear. CDR1 LNHDA and CDR2 SQIVND come from the germline V gene (reference sequence). Trimming took 6 bases from V and 6 from J, leaving 12 bases between them. The length of the CDR3 is 13 residues. The CDR3 is CASSLVVGNEQFF. The CDR3 nucleotides are TGTGCCAGTAGCCTTGTAGTCGGCAATGAGCAGTTCTTC.

This clonotype was seen just once. The chain employs TRBV6-6 and TRBJ1-2; no reliable D call. Germline values: CDR1 MNHNY, CDR2 SVGAGI (reference sequence). V was clipped by 6 bases and J by 7 bases, with 24 bases between them. The CDR3 runs to 16 residues. The CDR3 region is CASSYMHGWAPRGYTF. In DNA, the CDR3 is TGTGCCAGCAGCTACATGCATGGCTGGGCGCCTCGTGGCTACACCTTC.

This clonotype rates as medium-sized (0.01 to 0.1%). V gene TRBV20-1 combines with J gene TRBJ1-3; no clear D gene. The germline CDR1 and CDR2 sequences are DFQATT and SNEGSKA (reference sequence). The length of the CDR3 is 12 residues. The CDR3 reads CSTRDSGNTIYF. CDR3 DNA sequence: TGCAGCACCAGAGACTCTGGAAACACCATATATTTT.

This clonotype appeared a single time. This rearrangement joins TRBV29-1 to TRBJ2-1; D is possibly TRBD1 (6 bases). The CDR3 has 13 amino acids. V gave up 6 bases and J gave up 3 bases, with 12 bases separating them. Germline V CDR1 and CDR2: SQVTM, ANQGSEA. The chain's CDR3 is CSVADSDYNEQFF. The CDR3 bases are TGCAGCGTCGCGGACAGCGACTACAATGAGCAGTTCTTC.